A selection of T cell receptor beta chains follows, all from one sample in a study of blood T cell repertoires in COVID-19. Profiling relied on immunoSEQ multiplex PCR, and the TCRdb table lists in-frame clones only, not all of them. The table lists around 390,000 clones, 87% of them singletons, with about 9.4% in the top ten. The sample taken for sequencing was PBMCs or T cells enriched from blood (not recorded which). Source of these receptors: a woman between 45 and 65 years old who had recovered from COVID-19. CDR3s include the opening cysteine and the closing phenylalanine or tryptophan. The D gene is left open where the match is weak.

CASSQGTGGSGNTIYF | TRBJ1-3 | TRBV4-3 | TRBD1
CASSVGQGVVTEAFF | TRBJ1-1 | TRBV2 | TRBD1
CASSFRRKGGGQPQHF | TRBJ1-5 | TRBV28 | .
CASSFPQGGLLGETQYF | TRBJ2-5 | TRBV7-9 | .
CASSQAANEKLFF | TRBJ1-4 | TRBV19 | .
CASSAGQGARYF | TRBJ2-7 | TRBV11-2 | TRBD1
CASSQVEERGDEQFF | TRBJ2-1 | TRBV3-1/TRBV3-2 | .
CASSLEQFNEKLFF | TRBJ1-4 | TRBV11-2 | .
CASTNNRGRSPETQYF | TRBJ2-5 | TRBV7-9 | TRBD1
CASSQTSWGTDTQYF | TRBJ2-3 | TRBV16 | .
CASGKNTEAFF | TRBJ1-1 | TRBV25-1 | .
CASSFSGIREKLFF | TRBJ1-4 | TRBV7-2 | .
CATATQGNTEAFF | TRBJ1-1 | TRBV24-1 | .
CASSRSTGNTEAFF | TRBJ1-1 | TRBV7-9 | .
CASSYSLGVHGYTF | TRBJ1-2 | TRBV6-5 | .
CASNPATEINQPQHF | TRBJ1-5 | TRBV6-2/TRBV6-3 | .
CASSPSRGAGGPIPYEQYF | TRBJ2-7 | TRBV18 | TRBD2
CASSLDRGNQPQHF | TRBJ1-5 | TRBV7-2 | TRBD1
CASRYGGSYNSPLHF | TRBJ1-6 | TRBV28 | .
CASSKTSGFAYGYTF | TRBJ1-2 | TRBV28 | .
CAKGDSVYGYTF | TRBJ1-2 | TRBV10-3 | TRBD1
CASSFLQAKNIQYF | TRBJ2-4 | TRBV7-9 | .
CASSLGQGNSPLHF | TRBJ1-6 | TRBV27 | TRBD1
CASSPTGGISATF | TRBJ1-2 | TRBV11-3 | TRBD1
CASSWGQGNYGYTF | TRBJ1-2 | TRBV5-6 | TRBD1